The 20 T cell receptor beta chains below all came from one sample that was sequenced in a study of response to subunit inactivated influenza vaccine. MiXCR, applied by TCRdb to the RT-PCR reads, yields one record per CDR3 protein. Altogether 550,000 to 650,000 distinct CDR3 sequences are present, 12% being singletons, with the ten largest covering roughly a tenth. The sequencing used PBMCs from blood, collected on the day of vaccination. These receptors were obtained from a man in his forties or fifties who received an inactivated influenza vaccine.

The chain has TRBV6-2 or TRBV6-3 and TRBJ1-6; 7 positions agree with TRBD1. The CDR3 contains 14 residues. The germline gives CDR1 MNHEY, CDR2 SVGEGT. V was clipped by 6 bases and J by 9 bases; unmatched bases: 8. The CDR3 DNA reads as TGTGCCAGCAGACCGACAGGGCGCGGTTCACCCCTCCACTTT. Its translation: CASRPTGRGSPLHF.

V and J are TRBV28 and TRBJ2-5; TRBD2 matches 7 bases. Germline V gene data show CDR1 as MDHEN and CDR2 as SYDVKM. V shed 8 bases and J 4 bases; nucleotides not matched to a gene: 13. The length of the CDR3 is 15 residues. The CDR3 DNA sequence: TGTGCCAGCCGGAGGGAGACTAGCAGAATAGAGACCCAGTACTTC. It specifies CASRRETSRIETQYF. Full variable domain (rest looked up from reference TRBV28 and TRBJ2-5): DVKVTQSSRYLVKRTGEKVFLECVQDMDHENMFWYRQDPGLGLRLIYFSYDVKMKEKGDIPEGYSVSREKKERFSLILESASTNQTSMYLCASRRETSRIETQYFGPGTRLLVL.

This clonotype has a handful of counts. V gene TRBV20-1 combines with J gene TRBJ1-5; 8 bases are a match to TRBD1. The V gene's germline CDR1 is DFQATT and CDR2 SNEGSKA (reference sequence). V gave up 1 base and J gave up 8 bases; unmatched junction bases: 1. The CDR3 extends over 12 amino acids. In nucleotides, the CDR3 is TGCAGTGCTAGAGCGGACAGGGAGCCCCAGCATTTT. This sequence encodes CSARADREPQHF.

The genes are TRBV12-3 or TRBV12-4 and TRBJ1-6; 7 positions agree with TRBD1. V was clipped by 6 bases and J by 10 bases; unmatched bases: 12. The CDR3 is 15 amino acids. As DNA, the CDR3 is TGTGCCAGCAGCCTAGGGGGCGCGGCCGGATCACCCCTCCACTTT. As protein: CASSLGGAAGSPLHF.

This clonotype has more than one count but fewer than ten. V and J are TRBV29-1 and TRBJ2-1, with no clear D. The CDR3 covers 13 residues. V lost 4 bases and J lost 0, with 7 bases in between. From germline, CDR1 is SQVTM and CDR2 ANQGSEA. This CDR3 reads CSVGQDSYNEQFF. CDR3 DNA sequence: TGCAGCGTTGGGCAAGACTCCTACAATGAGCAGTTCTTC.

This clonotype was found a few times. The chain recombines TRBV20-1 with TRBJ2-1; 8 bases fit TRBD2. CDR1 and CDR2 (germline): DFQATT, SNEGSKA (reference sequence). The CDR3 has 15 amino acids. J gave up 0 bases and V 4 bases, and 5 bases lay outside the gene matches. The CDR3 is CSATGGKSSYNEQFF. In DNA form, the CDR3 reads TGCAGTGCTACGGGAGGGAAGTCCTCCTACAATGAGCAGTTCTTC.

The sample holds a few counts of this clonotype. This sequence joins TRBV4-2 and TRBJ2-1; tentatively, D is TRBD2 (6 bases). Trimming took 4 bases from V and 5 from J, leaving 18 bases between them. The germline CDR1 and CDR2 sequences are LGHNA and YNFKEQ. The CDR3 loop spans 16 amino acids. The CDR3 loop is CASSRSTGRGNNEQFF. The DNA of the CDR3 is TGTGCCAGCAGCCGGTCGACCGGGAGAGGTAACAATGAGCAGTTCTTC.

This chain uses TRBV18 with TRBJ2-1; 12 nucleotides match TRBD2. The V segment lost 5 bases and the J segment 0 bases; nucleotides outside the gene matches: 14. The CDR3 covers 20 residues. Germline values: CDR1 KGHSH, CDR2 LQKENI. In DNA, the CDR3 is TGTGCCAGCTCAACAAGGCTAGCGGGGGGGGATGATTCCTCCTACAATGAGCAGTTCTTC. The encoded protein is CASSTRLAGGDDSSYNEQFF.

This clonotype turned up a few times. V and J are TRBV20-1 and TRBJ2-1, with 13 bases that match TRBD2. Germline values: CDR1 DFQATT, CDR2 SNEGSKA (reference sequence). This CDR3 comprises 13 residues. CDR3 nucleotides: TGCAGCGGGACTAGCGGGACCTACAATGAGCAGTTCTTC. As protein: CSGTSGTYNEQFF.

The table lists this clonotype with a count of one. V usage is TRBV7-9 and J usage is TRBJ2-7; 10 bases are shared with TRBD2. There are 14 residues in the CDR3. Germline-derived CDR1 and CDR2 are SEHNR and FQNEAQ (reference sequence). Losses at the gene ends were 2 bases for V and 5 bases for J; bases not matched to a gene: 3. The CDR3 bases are TGTGCCAGCAGCTTAACTAGCGGGACCCACGAGCAGTACTTC. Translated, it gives CASSLTSGTHEQYF. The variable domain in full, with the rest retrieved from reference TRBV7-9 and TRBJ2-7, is DTGVSQNPRHKITKRGQNVTFRCDPISEHNRLYWYRQTLGQGPEFLTYFQNEAQLEKSRLLSDRFSAERPKGSFSTLEIQRTEQGDSAMYLCASSLTSGTHEQYFGPGTRLTVT.

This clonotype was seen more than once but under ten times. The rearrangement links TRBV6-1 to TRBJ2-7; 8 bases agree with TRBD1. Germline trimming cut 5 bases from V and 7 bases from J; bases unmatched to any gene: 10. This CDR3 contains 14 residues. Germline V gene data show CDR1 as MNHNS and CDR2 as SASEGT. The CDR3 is CASSLDRGLGEQYF. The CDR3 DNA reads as TGTGCCAGCAGTCTTGACAGGGGTCTCGGTGAGCAGTACTTC.

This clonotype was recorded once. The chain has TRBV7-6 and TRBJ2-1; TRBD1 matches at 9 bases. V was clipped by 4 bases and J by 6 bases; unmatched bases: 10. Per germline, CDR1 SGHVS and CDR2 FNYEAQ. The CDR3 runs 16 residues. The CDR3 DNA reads TGTGCCAGCAGCTCCGGACAGGGGATTGGGACCAATGAGCAGTTCTTC. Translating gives CASSSGQGIGTNEQFF.

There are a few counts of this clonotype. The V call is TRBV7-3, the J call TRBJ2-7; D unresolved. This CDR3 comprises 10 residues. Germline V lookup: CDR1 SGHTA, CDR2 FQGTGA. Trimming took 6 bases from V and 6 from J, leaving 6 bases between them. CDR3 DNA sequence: TGTGCCAGCAGATCGCCCGAGCAGTACTTC. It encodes CASRSPEQYF. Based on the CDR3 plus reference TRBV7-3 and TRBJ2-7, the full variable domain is GAGVSQTPSNKVTEKGKYVELRCDPISGHTALYWYRQSLGQGPEFLIYFQGTGAADDSGLPNDRFFAVRPEGSVSTLKIQRTERGDSAVYLCASRSPEQYFGPGTRLTVT.

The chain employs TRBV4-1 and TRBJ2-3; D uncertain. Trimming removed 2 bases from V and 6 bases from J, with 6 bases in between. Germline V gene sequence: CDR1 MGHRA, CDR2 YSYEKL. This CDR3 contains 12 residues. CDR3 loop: CASSQMVDTQYF. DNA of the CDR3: TGCGCCAGCAGCCAAATGGTGGATACGCAGTATTTT.

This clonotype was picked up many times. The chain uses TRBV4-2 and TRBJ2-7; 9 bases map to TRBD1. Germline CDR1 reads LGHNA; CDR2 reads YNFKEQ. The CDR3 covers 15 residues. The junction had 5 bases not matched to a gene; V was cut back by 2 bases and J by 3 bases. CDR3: CASSQLTGGHYEQYF. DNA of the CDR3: TGTGCCAGCAGCCAACTGACAGGGGGACACTACGAGCAGTACTTC.

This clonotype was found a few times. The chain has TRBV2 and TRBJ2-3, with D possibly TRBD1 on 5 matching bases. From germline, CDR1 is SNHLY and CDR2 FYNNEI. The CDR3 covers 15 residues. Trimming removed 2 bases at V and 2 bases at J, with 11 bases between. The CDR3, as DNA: TGTGCCAGCAGTGAATATTCAGGGTACACAGATACGCAGTATTTT. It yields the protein CASSEYSGYTDTQYF.

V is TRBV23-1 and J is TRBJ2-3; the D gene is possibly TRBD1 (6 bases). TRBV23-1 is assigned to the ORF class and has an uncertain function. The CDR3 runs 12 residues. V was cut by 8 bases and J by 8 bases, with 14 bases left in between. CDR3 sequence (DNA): TGCGCCAGCGGACGGCTCAGGGGTACGCAGTATTTT. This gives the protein CASGRLRGTQYF.

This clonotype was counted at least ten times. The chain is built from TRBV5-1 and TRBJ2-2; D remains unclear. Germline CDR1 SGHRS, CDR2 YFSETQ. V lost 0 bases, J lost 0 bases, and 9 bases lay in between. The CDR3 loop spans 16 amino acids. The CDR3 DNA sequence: TGCGCCAGCAGCTTGGATCTGGATGCGAACACCGGGGAGCTGTTTTTT. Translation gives CASSLDLDANTGELFF.

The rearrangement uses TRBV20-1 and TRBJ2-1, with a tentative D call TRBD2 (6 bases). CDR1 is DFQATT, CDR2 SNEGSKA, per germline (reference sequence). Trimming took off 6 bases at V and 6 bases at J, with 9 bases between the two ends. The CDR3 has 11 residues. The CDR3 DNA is TGCAGTGCCCGAGCGGGCAATGAGCAGTTCTTC. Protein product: CSARAGNEQFF.

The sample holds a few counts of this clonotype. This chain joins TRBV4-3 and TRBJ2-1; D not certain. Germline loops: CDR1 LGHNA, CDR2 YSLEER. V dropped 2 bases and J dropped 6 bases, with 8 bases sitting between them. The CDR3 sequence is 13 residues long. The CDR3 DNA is TGCGCCAGCAGCCAACTACTCGGCAATGAGCAGTTCTTC. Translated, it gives CASSQLLGNEQFF.